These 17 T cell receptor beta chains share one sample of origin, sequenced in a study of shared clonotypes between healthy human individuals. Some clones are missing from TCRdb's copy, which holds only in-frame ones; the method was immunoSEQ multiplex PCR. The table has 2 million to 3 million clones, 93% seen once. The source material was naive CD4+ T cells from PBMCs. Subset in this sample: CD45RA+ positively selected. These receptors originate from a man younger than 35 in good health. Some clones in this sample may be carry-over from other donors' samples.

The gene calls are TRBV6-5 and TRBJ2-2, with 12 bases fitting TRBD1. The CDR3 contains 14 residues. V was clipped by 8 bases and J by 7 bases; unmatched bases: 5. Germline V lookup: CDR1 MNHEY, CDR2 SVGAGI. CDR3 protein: CASAGTGGGGELFF. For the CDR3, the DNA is TGTGCCAGCGCCGGGACAGGGGGCGGCGGGGAGCTGTTTTTT.

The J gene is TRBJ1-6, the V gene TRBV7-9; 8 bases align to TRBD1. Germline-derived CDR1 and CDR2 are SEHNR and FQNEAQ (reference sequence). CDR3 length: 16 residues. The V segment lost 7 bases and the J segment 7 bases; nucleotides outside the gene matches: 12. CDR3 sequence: CASTPDRGGSNSPLHF. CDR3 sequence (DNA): TGTGCCAGCACCCCCGACAGGGGAGGTTCCAATTCACCCCTCCACTTT.

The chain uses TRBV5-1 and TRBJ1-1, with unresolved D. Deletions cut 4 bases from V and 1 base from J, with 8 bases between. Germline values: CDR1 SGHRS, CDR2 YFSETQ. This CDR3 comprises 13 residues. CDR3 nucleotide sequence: TGCGCCAGCAGCCAAAGAGAGAACACTGAAGCTTTCTTT. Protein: CASSQRENTEAFF.

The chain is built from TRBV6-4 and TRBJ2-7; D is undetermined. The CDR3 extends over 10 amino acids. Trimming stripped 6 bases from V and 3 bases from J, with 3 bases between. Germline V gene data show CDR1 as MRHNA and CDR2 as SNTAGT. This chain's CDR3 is CASRNYEQYF. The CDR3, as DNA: TGTGCCAGCAGAAACTACGAGCAGTACTTC.

CDR3 in amino acids: CARSFRLPHTEAFF. The CDR3 DNA reads TGTGCCAGAAGCTTCCGACTTCCGCACACTGAAGCTTTCTTT. The V and J genes are TRBV5-3 and TRBJ1-1; D is unresolved. TRBV5-3 is filed as an ORF, its function uncertain. V gave up 2 bases and J gave up 3 bases, with 11 bases separating them. This CDR3 is built from 14 residues.

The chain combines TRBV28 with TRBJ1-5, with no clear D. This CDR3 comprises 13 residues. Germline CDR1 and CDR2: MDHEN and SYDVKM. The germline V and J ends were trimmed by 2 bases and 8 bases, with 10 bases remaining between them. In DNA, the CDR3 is TGTGCCAGCAGTTTACCCGGAGACGAGCCCCAGCATTTT. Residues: CASSLPGDEPQHF. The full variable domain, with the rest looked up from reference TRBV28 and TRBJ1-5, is DVKVTQSSRYLVKRTGEKVFLECVQDMDHENMFWYRQDPGLGLRLIYFSYDVKMKEKGDIPEGYSVSREKKERFSLILESASTNQTSMYLCASSLPGDEPQHFGDGTRLSIL.

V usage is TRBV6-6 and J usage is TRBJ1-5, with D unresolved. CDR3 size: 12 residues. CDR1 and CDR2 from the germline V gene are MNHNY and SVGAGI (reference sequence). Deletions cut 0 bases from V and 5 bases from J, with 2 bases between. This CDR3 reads CASSYSYQPQHF. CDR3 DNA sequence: TGTGCCAGCAGTTACTCGTATCAGCCCCAGCATTTT.

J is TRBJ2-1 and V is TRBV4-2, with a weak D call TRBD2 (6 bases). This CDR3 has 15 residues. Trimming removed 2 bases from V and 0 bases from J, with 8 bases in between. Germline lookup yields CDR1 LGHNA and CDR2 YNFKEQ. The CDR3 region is CASSQQGGSYNEQFF. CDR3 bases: TGTGCCAGCAGCCAACAGGGAGGCTCCTACAATGAGCAGTTCTTC.

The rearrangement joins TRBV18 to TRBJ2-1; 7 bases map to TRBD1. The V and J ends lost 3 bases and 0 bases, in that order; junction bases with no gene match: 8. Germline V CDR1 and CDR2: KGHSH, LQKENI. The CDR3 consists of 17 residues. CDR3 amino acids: CASSPPDRVSSYNEQFF. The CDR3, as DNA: TGTGCCAGCTCACCTCCAGACAGGGTAAGCTCCTACAATGAGCAGTTCTTC. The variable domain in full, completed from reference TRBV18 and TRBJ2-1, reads NAGVMQNPRHLVRRRGQEARLRCSPMKGHSHVYWYRQLPEEGLKFMVYLQKENIIDESGMPKERFSAEFPKEGPSILRIQQVVRGDSAAYFCASSPPDRVSSYNEQFFGPGTRLTVL.

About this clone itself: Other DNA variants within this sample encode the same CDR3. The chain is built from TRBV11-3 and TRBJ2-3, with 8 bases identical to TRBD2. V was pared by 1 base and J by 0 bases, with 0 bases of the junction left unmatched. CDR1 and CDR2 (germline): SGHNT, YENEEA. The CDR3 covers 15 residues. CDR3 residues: CASSLGTSSTDTQYF. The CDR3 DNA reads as TGTGCCAGCAGCTTAGGGACTAGCAGCACAGATACGCAGTATTTT.

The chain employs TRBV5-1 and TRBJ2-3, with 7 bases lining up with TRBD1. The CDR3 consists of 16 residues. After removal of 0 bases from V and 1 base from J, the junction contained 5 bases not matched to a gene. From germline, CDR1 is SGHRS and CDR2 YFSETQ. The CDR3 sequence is CASSLAIQGGTDTQYF. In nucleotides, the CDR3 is TGCGCCAGCAGCTTGGCCATCCAGGGGGGCACAGATACGCAGTATTTT.

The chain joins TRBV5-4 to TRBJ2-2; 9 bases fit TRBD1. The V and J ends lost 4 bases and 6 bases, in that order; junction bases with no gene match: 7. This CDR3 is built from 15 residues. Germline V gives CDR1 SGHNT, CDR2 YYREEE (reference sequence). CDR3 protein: CASSRGQGNAGELFF. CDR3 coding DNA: TGTGCCAGCAGCCGGGGACAGGGTAATGCCGGGGAGCTGTTTTTT.

The CDR3 nucleotides are TGTGCCAGCTCACCAAGAATGGGCAGGGACACCTACGAGCAGTACTTC. This sequence encodes CASSPRMGRDTYEQYF. The chain is built from TRBV18 and TRBJ2-7; tentative D call: TRBD1 (6 bases). CDR1 is KGHSH and CDR2 is LQKENI in the germline V gene. This CDR3 is 16 amino acids long. Deletions cut 2 bases from V and 2 bases from J, with 16 bases between.

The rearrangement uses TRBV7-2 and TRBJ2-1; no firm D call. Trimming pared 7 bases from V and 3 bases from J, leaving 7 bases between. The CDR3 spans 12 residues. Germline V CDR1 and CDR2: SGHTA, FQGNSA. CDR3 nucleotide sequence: TGTGCCAGCACCCTCAACTACAATGAGCAGTTCTTC. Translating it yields CASTLNYNEQFF. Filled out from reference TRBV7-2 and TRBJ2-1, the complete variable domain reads GAGVSQSPSNKVTEKGKDVELRCDPISGHTALYWYRQSLGQGLEFLIYFQGNSAPDKSGLPSDRFSAERTGGSVSTLTIQRTQQEDSAVYLCASTLNYNEQFFGPGTRLTVL.

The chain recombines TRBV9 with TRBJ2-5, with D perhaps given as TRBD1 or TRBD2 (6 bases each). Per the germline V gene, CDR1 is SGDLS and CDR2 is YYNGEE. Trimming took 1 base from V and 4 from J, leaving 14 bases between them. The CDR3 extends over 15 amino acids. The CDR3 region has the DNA TGTGCCAGCAGCGTACTAGGGGGGTTTGGAGAGACCCAGTACTTC. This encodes CASSVLGGFGETQYF.

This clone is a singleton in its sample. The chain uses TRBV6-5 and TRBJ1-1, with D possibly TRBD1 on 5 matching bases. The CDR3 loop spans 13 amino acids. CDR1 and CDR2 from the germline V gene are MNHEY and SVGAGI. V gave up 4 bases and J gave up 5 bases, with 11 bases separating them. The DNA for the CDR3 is TGTGCCAGCAGTTCCTTGGGGGGGACTGAAGCTTTCTTT. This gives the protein CASSSLGGTEAFF.

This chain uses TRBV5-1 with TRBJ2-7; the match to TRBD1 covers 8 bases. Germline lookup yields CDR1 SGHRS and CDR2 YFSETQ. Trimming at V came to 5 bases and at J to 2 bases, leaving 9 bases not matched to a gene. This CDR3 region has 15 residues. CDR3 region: CASRDQGASPYEQYF. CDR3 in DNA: TGCGCCAGCAGAGACCAGGGGGCGTCACCCTACGAGCAGTACTTC.